This is a list of T cell receptor beta chains from one sample in a study of blood T cells in healthy people across ages. TCRdb processed the 5' RACE reads anew with MiXCR; each CDR3 protein has one entry. The sample shows around 1,000,000 distinct CDR3 sequences, approximately 25% of them seen only once. The same sample was also studied in work on T cells of mothers and their children.

The sequenced sample was blood. The receptors were sampled from a girl aged 2-10 years in good health. Each CDR3 is given with its conserved first and last residue. D genes are given only for firm matches. Clone size appears in some rows only: once, few, many, or a class for an expanded clone.

>TRBJ2-3|NA|once|TRBV27
CASSLSLGLYTDTQYF
TGTGCCAGCAGTTTATCCTTAGGGCTGTACACAGATACGCAGTATTTT
>TRBJ2-5|NA|few|TRBV4-1
CASSQSSGIQETQYF
TGCGCCAGCAGCCAAAGTAGTGGGATCCAAGAGACCCAGTACTTC
>TRBJ2-5|NA|NA|TRBV7-1
CASRSFGDATQYF
TGTGCCAGCAGATCGTTTGGGGATGCCACCCAGTACTTC
>TRBJ2-1|NA|NA|TRBV7-9
CASSEGSKDSNNEQFF
TGTGCCAGCAGCGAAGGCTCCAAGGACAGCAACAATGAGCAGTTCTTC
>TRBJ2-1|TRBD2|NA|TRBV4-1
CASSQANGRRYNEQFF
TGCGCCAGCAGCCAAGCTAACGGGAGGAGGTACAATGAGCAGTTCTTC
>TRBJ2-3|NA|NA|TRBV25-1
CASSEYLGGGTDTQYF
TGTGCCAGCAGTGAATATCTCGGGGGAGGCACAGATACGCAGTATTTT
>TRBJ1-2|NA|NA|TRBV29-1
CSARYGYGYTF
TGCAGCGCACGCTATGGGTATGGCTACACCTTC
>TRBJ2-7|NA|NA|TRBV7-2
CASRSLNEQYF
TGTGCCTCCCGATCCCTGAACGAGCAGTACTTC
>TRBJ2-7|TRBD2|NA|TRBV20-1
CSARDGTSGRTYEQYF
TGCAGTGCTAGAGATGGAACTAGCGGGAGGACCTACGAGCAGTACTTC
>TRBJ2-6|TRBD1|few|TRBV25-1
CASSENRGSSGANVLTF
TGTGCCAGCAGTGAGAACAGGGGTAGCTCTGGGGCCAACGTCCTGACTTTC
>TRBJ1-1|NA|few|TRBV27
CASTPAVGGTEAFF
TGTGCCAGCACCCCCGCTGTAGGGGGGACTGAAGCTTTCTTT
>TRBJ2-5|NA|NA|TRBV6-5
CASSYSKVGEWDQETQYF
TGTGCCAGCAGTTACTCGAAGGTTGGGGAATGGGACCAAGAGACCCAGTACTTC
>TRBJ1-2|NA|NA|TRBV5-5
CASSFLALSHYGYTF
TGTGCCAGCAGCTTTCTGGCCCTTAGTCATTATGGCTACACCTTC
>TRBJ2-1|TRBD1|few|TRBV15
CATSRGTGGYEQFF
TGTGCCACCAGCCGCGGGACAGGGGGCTATGAGCAGTTCTTC
>TRBJ2-7|NA|NA|TRBV10-3
CAISESSTTYEQYF
TGTGCCATCAGTGAGTCGTCAACTACCTACGAGCAGTACTTC
>TRBJ2-2|NA|NA|TRBV7-3
CASGGGGELLF
TGTGCCAGCGGGGGAGGCGGGGAGCTGCTTTTT
>TRBJ1-5|NA|many|TRBV10-3
CAISERGGQGINQPQHF
TGTGCCATCAGTGAAAGGGGCGGGCAGGGGATCAACCAGCCCCAGCATTTT
>TRBJ1-2|NA|NA|TRBV29-1
CSVINRFSYGYTF
TGCAGCGTGATTAACAGGTTTAGCTATGGCTACACCTTC
>TRBJ2-1|NA|NA|TRBV7-3
CASSLTVNNEQFF
TGTGCCAGCAGCTTGACGGTTAACAATGAGCAGTTCTTC